The source of this T cell receptor (beta chain) is a study of identical twins. Germline V gene lookup returns CDR1 MNHEY and CDR2 SVGAGI. This CDR3 is built from 15 residues. Trimming took 2 bases from V and 0 from J, leaving 11 bases between them. MiXCR was run by TCRdb on the 5' RACE reads, yielding one entry per CDR3 protein. Of roughly 480,000 distinct CDR3 sequences listed, approximately 24% were seen once; the top ten hold 2.9%. This clonotype occurred a few times. The sample was also linked to a second study, of T cells expressing NK-cell markers. As that report states: The dominant NKG2C+ clonotypes represented about 1.0-7.5% of CD8+ T cells in six or seven donors.

J is TRBJ2-7 and V is TRBV6-5; TRBD2 might be the D (6 bases). The receptor comes from a young woman in good health. The specimen sequenced was CD4+ T cells sorted from blood. The CDR3, as DNA: TGTGCCAGCAGTTACGCGGCGGGGAGCTCCTACGAGCAGTACTTC. It translates to CASSYAAGSSYEQYF.